This T cell receptor (beta chain) derives from a study of vaccination effects on CD4 cells after COVID-19. Before sequencing took place, the ViraFEST assay used viral peptide pools to expand antigen-specific CD4+ T cells. Following an approximately 10-day culture, CD4+ T cells were purified. A PCR test confirmed that the person had SARS-CoV-2 infection between March and December 2020. The negative control culture condition consisted of an HIV-1 Nef peptide pool. As to this clone: Its antigen is undetermined.

The germline V gene has CDR1 MNHNY and CDR2 SVGAGI (reference sequence). This CDR3 region has 15 residues. V lost 10 bases and J 7 bases, leaving 25 bases between the germline ends. Repertoires were generated with immunoSEQ multiplex PCR, while TCRdb's copy carries only in-frame clones and drops some. The table has around 50,000 clones, roughly 77% seen once. Specimen: CD4+ T cells from PBMCs cultured with HIV peptides, collected before COVID-19 vaccination. The subset here: HIV-1 Nef peptide pool negative control/reference culture. The rearrangement uses TRBV6-6 and TRBJ2-5; perhaps TRBD2 as D (6 bases). This receptor was identified in a human donor who had a prior SARS-CoV-2 infection. CDR3 in DNA: TGTGCCACCGACCGGGACTCCATATTCCCGGGGACCCAGTACTTC. Translating it yields CATDRDSIFPGTQYF.